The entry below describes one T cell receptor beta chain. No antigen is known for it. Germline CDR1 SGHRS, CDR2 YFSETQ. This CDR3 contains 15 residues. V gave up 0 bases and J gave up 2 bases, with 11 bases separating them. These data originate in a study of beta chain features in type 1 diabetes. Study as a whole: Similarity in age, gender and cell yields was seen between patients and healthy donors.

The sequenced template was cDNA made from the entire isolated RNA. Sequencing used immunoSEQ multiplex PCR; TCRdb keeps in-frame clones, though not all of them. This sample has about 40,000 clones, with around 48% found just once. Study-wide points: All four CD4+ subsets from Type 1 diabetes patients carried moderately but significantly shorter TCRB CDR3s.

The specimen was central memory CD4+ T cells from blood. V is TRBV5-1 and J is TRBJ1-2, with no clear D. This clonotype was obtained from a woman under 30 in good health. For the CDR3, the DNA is TGCGCCAGCAGCTTGGATGGCAGATCCAACTATGGCTACACCTTC. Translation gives CASSLDGRSNYGYTF.